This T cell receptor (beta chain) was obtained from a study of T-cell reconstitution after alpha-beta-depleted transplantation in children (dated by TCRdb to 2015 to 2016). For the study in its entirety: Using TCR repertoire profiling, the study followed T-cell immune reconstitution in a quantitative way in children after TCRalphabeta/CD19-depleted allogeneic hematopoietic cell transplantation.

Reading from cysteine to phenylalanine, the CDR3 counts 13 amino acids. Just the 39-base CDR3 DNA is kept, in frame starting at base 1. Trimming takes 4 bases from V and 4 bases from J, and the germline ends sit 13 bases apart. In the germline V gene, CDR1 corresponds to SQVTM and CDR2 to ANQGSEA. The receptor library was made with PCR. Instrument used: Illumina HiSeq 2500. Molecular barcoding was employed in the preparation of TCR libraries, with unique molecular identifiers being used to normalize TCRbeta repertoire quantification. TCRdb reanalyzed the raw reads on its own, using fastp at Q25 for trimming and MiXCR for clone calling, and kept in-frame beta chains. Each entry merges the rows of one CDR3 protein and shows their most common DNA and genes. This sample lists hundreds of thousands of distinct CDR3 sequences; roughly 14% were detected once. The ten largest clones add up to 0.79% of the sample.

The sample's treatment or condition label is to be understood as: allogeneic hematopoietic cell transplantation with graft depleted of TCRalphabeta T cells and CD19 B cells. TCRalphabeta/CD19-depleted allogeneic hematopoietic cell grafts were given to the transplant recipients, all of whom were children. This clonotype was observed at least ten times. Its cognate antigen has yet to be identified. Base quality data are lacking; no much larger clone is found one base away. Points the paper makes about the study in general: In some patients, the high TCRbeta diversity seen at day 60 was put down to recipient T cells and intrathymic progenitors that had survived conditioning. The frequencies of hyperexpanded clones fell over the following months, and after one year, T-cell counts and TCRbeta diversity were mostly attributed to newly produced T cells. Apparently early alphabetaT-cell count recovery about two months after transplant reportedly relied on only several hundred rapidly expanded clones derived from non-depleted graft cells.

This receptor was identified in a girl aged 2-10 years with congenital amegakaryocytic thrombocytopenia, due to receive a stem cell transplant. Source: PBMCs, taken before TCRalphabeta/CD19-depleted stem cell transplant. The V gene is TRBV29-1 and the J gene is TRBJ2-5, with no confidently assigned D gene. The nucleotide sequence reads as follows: TGCAGCGTTGTAGCTCAGTTTCGAGAGACCCAGTACTTC. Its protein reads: CSVVAQFRETQYF.